A selection of T cell receptor beta chains follows, all from one sample in a study of technical replicates of blood from a handful of donors. Clones were read by immunoSEQ multiplex PCR, and TCRdb kept only the in-frame ones, dropping some. Of approximately 99,000 clones in the sample, 95% were seen once. The sequenced sample consisted of T cells isolated from PBMCs. The receptors originated from a human donor in good health. Both conserved end residues are part of each CDR3. D genes are given only for firm matches.

J: TRBJ2-3; D: TRBD2; V: TRBV5-6; DNA: TGTGCCAGCAGCCCCGAGGGGGCTAGCGGGGTCCTAGATACGCAGTATTTT; CDR3: CASSPEGASGVLDTQYF
J: TRBJ2-1; D: -; V: TRBV27; DNA: TGTGCCAGCAGTTTCGCCGGCAATGAGCAGTTCTTC; CDR3: CASSFAGNEQFF
J: TRBJ2-2; D: -; V: TRBV19; DNA: TGTGCCAGTAGTATCGGAGGCGGGGAGCTGTTTTTT; CDR3: CASSIGGGELFF
J: TRBJ2-7; D: -; V: TRBV10-3; DNA: TGTGCCATCCAACAGGCTTACGAGCAGTACTTC; CDR3: CAIQQAYEQYF
J: TRBJ1-1; D: -; V: TRBV5-5; DNA: TGTGCCAGCAGCTCGGCGGGTGAAGCTTTCTTT; CDR3: CASSSAGEAFF
J: TRBJ2-2; D: -; V: TRBV7-6; DNA: TGTGCCAGCAGCTTAGGAGTAACGAACACCGGGGAGCTGTTTTTT; CDR3: CASSLGVTNTGELFF
J: TRBJ1-2; D: -; V: TRBV10-3; DNA: TGTGCCATCAGTGATCGGAGTACTTCCTTCGGTGGCTACACCTTC; CDR3: CAISDRSTSFGGYTF
J: TRBJ2-7; D: -; V: TRBV7-2; DNA: TGTGCCAGCAGCTTACGACAGGACTACGAGCAGTACTTC; CDR3: CASSLRQDYEQYF
J: TRBJ1-5; D: -; V: TRBV2; DNA: TGTGCCAGCAGTGACGCGACAAACAACTTAGATCAGCCCCAGCATTTT; CDR3: CASSDATNNLDQPQHF
J: TRBJ1-2; D: -; V: TRBV11-3; DNA: TGTGCCAGCAGCTTAGGACAGAGCTATGGCTACACCTTC; CDR3: CASSLGQSYGYTF